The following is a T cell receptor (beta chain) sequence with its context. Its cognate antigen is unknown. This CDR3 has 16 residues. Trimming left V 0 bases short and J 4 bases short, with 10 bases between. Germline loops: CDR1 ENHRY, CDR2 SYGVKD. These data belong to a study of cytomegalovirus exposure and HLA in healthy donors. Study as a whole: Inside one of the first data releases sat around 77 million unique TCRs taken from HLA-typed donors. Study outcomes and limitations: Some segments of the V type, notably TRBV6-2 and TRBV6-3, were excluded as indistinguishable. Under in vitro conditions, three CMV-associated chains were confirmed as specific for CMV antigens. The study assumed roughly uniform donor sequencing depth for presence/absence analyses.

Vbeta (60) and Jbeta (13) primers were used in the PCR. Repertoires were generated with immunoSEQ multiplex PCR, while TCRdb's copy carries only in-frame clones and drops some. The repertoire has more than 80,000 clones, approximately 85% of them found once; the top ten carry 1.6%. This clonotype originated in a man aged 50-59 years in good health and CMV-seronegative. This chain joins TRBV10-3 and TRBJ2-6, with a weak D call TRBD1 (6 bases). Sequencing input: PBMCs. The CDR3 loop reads CAISESGAIGANVLTF. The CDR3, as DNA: TGTGCCATCAGTGAGTCGGGGGCTATAGGGGCCAACGTCCTGACTTTC.